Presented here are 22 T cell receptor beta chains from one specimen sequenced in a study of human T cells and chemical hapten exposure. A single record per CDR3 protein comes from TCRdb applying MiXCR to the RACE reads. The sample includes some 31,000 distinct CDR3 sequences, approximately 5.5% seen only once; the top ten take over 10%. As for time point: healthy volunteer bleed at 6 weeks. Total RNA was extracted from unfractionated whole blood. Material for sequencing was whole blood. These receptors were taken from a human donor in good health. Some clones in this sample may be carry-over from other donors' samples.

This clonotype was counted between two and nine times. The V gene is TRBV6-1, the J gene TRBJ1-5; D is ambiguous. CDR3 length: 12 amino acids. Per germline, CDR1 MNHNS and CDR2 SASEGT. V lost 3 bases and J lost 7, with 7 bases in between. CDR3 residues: CASSDLRQPQHF. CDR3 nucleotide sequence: TGTGCCAGCAGTGACCTTCGACAGCCCCAGCATTTT.

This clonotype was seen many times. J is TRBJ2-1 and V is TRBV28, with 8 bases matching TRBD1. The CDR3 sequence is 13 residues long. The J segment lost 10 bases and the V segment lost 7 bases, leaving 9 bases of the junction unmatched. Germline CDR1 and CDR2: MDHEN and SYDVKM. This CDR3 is CASNRQGRREQFF. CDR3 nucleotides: TGTGCCAGCAATCGACAGGGGCGAAGGGAGCAGTTCTTC.

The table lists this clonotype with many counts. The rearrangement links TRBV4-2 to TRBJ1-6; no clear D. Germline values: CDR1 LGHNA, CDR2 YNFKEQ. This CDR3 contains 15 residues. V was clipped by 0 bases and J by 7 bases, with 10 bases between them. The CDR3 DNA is TGTGCCAGCAGCCAAGAGGCCGGCGGGAATTCACCCCTCCACTTT. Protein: CASSQEAGGNSPLHF.

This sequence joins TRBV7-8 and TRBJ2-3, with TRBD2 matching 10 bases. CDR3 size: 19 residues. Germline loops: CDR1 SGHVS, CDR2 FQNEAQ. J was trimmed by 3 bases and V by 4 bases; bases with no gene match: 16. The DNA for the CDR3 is TGTGCCAGCAGCTCCAAGCGGGGGGGCCTCATCATTGGTACAGATACGCAGTATTTT. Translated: CASSSKRGGLIIGTDTQYF. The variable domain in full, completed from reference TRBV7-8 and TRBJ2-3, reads GAGVSQSPRYKVAKRGQDVALRCDPISGHVSLFWYQQALGQGPEFLTYFQNEAQLDKSGLPSDRFFAERPEGSVSTLKIQRTQQEDSAVYLCASSSKRGGLIIGTDTQYFGPGTRLTVL.

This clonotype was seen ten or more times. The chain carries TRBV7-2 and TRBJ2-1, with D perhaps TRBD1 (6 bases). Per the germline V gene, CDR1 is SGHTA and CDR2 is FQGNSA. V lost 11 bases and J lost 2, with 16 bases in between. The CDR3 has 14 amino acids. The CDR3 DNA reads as TGTGCCGGGGAGAGGACAGCCGCCTACAATGAGCAGTTCTTC. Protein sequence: CAGERTAAYNEQFF. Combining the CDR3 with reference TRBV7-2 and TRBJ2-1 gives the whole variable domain GAGVSQSPSNKVTEKGKDVELRCDPISGHTALYWYRQSLGQGLEFLIYFQGNSAPDKSGLPSDRFSAERTGGSVSTLTIQRTQQEDSAVYLCAGERTAAYNEQFFGPGTRLTVL.

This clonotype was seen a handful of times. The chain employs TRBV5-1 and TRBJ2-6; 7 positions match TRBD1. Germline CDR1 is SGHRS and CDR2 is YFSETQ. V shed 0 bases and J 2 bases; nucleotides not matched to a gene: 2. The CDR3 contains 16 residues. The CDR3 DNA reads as TGCGCCAGCAGCTTGGGACAGGGACCTGGGGCCAACGTCCTGACTTTC. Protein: CASSLGQGPGANVLTF.

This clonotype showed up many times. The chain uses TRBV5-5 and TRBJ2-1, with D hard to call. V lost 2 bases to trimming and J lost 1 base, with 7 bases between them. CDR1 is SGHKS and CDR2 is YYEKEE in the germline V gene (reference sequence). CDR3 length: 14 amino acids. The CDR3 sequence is CASSFMASYNEQFF. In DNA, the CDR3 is TGTGCCAGCAGCTTTATGGCTTCCTACAATGAGCAGTTCTTC.

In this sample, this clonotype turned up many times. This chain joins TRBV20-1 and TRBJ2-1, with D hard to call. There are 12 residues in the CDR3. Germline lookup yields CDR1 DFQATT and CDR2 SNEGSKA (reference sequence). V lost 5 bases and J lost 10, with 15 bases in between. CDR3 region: CSARPILDEQFF. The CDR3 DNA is TGCAGTGCTCGGCCCATTCTAGACGAGCAGTTCTTC.

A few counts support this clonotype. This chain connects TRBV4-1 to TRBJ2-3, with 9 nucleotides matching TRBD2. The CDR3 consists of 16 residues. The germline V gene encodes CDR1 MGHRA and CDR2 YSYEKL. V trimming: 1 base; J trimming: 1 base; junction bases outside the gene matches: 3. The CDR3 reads CASSQGLAGGTDTQYF. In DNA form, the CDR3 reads TGCGCCAGCAGCCAAGGGTTAGCGGGGGGCACAGATACGCAGTATTTT.

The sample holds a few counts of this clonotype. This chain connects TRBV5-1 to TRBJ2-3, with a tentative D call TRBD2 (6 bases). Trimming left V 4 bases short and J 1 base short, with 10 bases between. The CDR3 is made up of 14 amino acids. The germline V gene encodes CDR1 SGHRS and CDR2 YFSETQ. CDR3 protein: CASSPSVGTDTQYF. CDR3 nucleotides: TGCGCCAGCAGCCCTAGCGTAGGCACAGATACGCAGTATTTT.

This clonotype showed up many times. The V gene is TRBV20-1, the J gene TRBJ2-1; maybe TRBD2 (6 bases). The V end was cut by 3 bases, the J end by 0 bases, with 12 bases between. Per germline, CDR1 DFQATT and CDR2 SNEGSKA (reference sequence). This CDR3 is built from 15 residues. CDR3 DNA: TGCAGTGCTAGGGTCGCGGGGATCTCCTACAATGAGCAGTTCTTC. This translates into CSARVAGISYNEQFF.

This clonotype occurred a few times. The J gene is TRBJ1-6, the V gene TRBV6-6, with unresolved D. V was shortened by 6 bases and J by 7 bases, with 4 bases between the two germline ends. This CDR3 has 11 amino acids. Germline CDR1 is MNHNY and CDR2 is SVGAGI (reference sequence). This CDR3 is CASSLNSPLHF. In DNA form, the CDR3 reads TGTGCCAGCAGCCTCAATTCACCCCTCCACTTT.

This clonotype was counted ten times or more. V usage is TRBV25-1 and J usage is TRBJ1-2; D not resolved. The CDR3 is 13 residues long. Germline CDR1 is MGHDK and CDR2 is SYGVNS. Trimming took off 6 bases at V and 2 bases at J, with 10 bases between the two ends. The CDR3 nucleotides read TGTGCCAGCAGCCACGACTGGAACTATGGCTACACCTTC. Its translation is CASSHDWNYGYTF.

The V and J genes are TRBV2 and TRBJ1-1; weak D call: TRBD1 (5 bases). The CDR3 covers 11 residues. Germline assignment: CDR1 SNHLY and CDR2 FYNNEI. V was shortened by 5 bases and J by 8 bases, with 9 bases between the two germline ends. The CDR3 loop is CASSRYREAFF. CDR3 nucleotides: TGTGCCAGCAGTAGGTACAGGGAAGCTTTCTTT.

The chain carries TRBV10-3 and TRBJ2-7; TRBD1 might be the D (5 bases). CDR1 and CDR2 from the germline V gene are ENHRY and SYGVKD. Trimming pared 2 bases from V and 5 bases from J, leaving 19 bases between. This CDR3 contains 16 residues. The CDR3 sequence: CAISEPALGVGDEQYF. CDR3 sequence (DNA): TGTGCCATCAGTGAGCCTGCTCTAGGGGTCGGCGACGAGCAGTACTTC.

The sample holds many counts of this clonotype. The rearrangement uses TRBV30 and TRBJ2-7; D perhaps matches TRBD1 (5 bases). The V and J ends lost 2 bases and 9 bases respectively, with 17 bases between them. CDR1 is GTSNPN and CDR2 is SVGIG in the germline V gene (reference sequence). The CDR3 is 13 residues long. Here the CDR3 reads CAWSIGEQSGQYF. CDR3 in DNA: TGTGCCTGGAGTATAGGGGAACAGTCTGGGCAGTACTTC.

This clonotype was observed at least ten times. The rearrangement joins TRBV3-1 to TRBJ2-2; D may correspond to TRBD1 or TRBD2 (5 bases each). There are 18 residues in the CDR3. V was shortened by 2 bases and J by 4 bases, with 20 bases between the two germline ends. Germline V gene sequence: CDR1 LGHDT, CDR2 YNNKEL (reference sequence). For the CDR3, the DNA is TGTGCCAGCAGCCAAAATTCTCCGGGTGGGGGTCGCACCGGGGAGCTGTTTTTT. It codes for CASSQNSPGGGRTGELFF. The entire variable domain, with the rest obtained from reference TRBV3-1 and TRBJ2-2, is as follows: DTAVSQTPKYLVTQMGNDKSIKCEQNLGHDTMYWYKQDSKKFLKIMFSYNNKELIINETVPNRFSPKSPDKAHLNLHINSLELGDSAVYFCASSQNSPGGGRTGELFFGEGSRLTVL.

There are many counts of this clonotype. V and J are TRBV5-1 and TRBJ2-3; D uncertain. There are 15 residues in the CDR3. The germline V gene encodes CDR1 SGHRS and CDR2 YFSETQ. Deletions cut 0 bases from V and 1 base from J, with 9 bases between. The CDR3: CASSLVSPGTDTQYF. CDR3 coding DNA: TGCGCCAGCAGCTTGGTCTCTCCTGGCACAGATACGCAGTATTTT.

CDR3 loop: CASEETGLENTEAFF. The CDR3, as DNA: TGTGCCAGCGAAGAGACAGGGTTAGAGAACACTGAAGCTTTCTTT. The gene calls are TRBV2 and TRBJ1-1; the match to TRBD1 covers 7 bases. Germline V gives CDR1 SNHLY, CDR2 FYNNEI. There are 15 residues in the CDR3. Trimming removed 8 bases from V and 1 base from J; junction bases left unmatched: 10. Full variable domain (outside the CDR3, taken from reference TRBV2 and TRBJ1-1): EPEVTQTPSHQVTQMGQEVILRCVPISNHLYFYWYRQILGQKVEFLVSFYNNEISEKSEIFDDQFSVERPDGSNFTLKIRSTKLEDSAMYFCASEETGLENTEAFFGQGTRLTVV.

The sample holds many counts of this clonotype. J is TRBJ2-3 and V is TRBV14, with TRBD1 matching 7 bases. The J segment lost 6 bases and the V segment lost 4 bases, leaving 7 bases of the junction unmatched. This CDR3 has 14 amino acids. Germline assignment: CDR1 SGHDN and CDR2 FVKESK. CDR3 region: CASSPGGTADTQYF. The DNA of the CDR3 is TGTGCCAGCAGCCCGGGTGGGACAGCCGATACGCAGTATTTT.

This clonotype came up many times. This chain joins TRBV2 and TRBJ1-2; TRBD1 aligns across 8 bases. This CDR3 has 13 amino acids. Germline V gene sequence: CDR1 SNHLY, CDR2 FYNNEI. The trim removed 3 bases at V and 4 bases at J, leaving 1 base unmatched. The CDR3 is CASSEDRAYGYTF. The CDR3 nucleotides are TGTGCCAGCAGTGAGGACAGGGCCTATGGCTACACCTTC.

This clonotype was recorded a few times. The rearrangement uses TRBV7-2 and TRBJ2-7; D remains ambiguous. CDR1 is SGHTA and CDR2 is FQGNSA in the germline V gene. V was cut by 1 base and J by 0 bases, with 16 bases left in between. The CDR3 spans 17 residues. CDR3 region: CASSLESVWASSYEQYF. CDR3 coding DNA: TGTGCCAGCAGCTTAGAATCGGTCTGGGCTAGCTCCTACGAGCAGTACTTC.